Listed below are T cell receptor beta chains from one sample, sequenced in a study of CD4 T cells in relation to SARS-CoV-2 and coronaviruses. The table came from immunoSEQ multiplex PCR; TCRdb's copy has only in-frame clones and leaves some out. The table includes around 28,000 clones, about four fifths detected once. No antigens are known for them. The sample was memory CD4+ T cells from PBMCs, cultured in vitro. These receptors were obtained from an adult with COVID-19. CDR3s include the opening cysteine and the closing phenylalanine or tryptophan. The order of the fields is V gene, CDR3 length, J gene, clone size, D gene, CDR3 protein, CDR3 DNA. A D gene is named only where the DNA matches it firmly. Size tells how often a clone was seen (once, few, many) or the class of an expanded clone, and some rows leave it out.

V gene: TRBV7-2; CDR3 length: 17; J gene: TRBJ2-1; clone size: .; D gene: TRBD2; CDR3 protein: CASSPPLAGGLGNEQFF; CDR3 DNA: TGTGCCAGCAGCCCCCCCCTAGCGGGAGGGCTCGGCAATGAGCAGTTCTTC
V gene: TRBV4-2; CDR3 length: 15; J gene: TRBJ2-7; clone size: .; D gene: TRBD2; CDR3 protein: CASSHERGGSYEQYF; CDR3 DNA: TGTGCCAGCAGCCACGAGCGGGGGGGATCCTACGAGCAGTACTTC
V gene: TRBV6-5; CDR3 length: 15; J gene: TRBJ1-1; clone size: .; D gene: .; CDR3 protein: CASRVEQGSGTEAFF; CDR3 DNA: TGTGCCAGCAGGGTCGAACAGGGATCTGGGACTGAAGCTTTCTTT
V gene: TRBV3-1/TRBV3-2; CDR3 length: 14; J gene: TRBJ1-1; clone size: few; D gene: .; CDR3 protein: CASSQGGGHTEAFF; CDR3 DNA: TGTGCCAGCAGCCAAGGCGGGGGCCACACTGAAGCTTTCTTT
V gene: TRBV28; CDR3 length: 14; J gene: TRBJ2-7; clone size: .; D gene: TRBD1; CDR3 protein: CASRSPGQGYEQYF; CDR3 DNA: TGTGCCAGCAGATCTCCCGGACAGGGCTACGAGCAGTACTTC
V gene: TRBV15; CDR3 length: 15; J gene: TRBJ2-1; clone size: .; D gene: TRBD2; CDR3 protein: CATSRRGALLNEQFF; CDR3 DNA: TGTGCCACCAGCAGGCGGGGGGCGCTCCTTAATGAGCAGTTCTTC
V gene: TRBV6-1; CDR3 length: 13; J gene: TRBJ2-7; clone size: .; D gene: .; CDR3 protein: CASSDGPYYEQYF; CDR3 DNA: TGTGCCAGCAGTGATGGACCATACTACGAGCAGTACTTC
V gene: TRBV7-6; CDR3 length: 12; J gene: TRBJ2-2; clone size: .; D gene: .; CDR3 protein: CASSLNTGELFF; CDR3 DNA: TGTGCCAGCAGCTTAAACACCGGGGAGCTGTTTTTT
V gene: TRBV2; CDR3 length: 14; J gene: TRBJ2-7; clone size: few; D gene: TRBD2; CDR3 protein: CASTIQGGWAEQYF; CDR3 DNA: TGTGCCAGCACTATCCAGGGAGGGTGGGCCGAGCAGTACTTC
V gene: TRBV4-1; CDR3 length: 19; J gene: TRBJ2-7; clone size: .; D gene: TRBD2; CDR3 protein: CASSQEPGTSGVEGWEQYF; CDR3 DNA: TGCGCCAGCAGCCAGGAACCCGGGACTAGCGGAGTCGAAGGTTGGGAGCAGTACTTC
V gene: TRBV10-3; CDR3 length: 16; J gene: TRBJ2-7; clone size: .; D gene: TRBD2; CDR3 protein: CAISEWASGRNYEQYF; CDR3 DNA: TGTGCCATCAGTGAGTGGGCTAGCGGGCGAAACTACGAGCAGTACTTC
V gene: TRBV6-5; CDR3 length: 13; J gene: TRBJ2-1; clone size: .; D gene: TRBD1; CDR3 protein: CASSDRGHDEQFF; CDR3 DNA: TGTGCCAGCAGCGACAGGGGGCACGACGAGCAGTTCTTC
V gene: TRBV12-3/TRBV12-4; CDR3 length: 13; J gene: TRBJ2-1; clone size: once; D gene: .; CDR3 protein: CASSLWGTNEQFF; CDR3 DNA: TGTGCCAGCAGTTTATGGGGAACCAATGAGCAGTTCTTC
V gene: TRBV19; CDR3 length: 14; J gene: TRBJ1-2; clone size: .; D gene: .; CDR3 protein: CASSEEGRLRSYTF; CDR3 DNA: TGTGCCAGTTCCGAGGAGGGGCGGCTAAGATCATACACCTTC
V gene: TRBV5-4; CDR3 length: 14; J gene: TRBJ2-5; clone size: .; D gene: .; CDR3 protein: CASSPPGVQETQYF; CDR3 DNA: TGTGCCAGCAGCCCGCCCGGCGTACAAGAGACCCAGTACTTC
V gene: TRBV5-6; CDR3 length: 16; J gene: TRBJ2-1; clone size: .; D gene: TRBD2; CDR3 protein: CASSPVAGGWTYEQFF; CDR3 DNA: TGTGCCAGCAGCCCAGTAGCGGGGGGGTGGACGTATGAGCAGTTCTTC
V gene: TRBV7-8; CDR3 length: 14; J gene: TRBJ1-2; clone size: .; D gene: .; CDR3 protein: CASSQTQGSYGYTF; CDR3 DNA: TGTGCCAGCAGCCAGACCCAGGGAAGCTATGGCTACACCTTC
V gene: TRBV28; CDR3 length: 17; J gene: TRBJ1-4; clone size: few; D gene: .; CDR3 protein: CASSLELAGDPGEKLFF; CDR3 DNA: TGTGCCAGCAGTTTAGAGTTAGCAGGGGACCCTGGCGAAAAACTGTTTTTT
V gene: TRBV7-9; CDR3 length: 17; J gene: TRBJ2-5; clone size: .; D gene: .; CDR3 protein: CASSDRAHQGFQETQYF; CDR3 DNA: TGTGCCAGCAGCGATAGGGCCCACCAAGGATTCCAAGAGACCCAGTACTTC
V gene: TRBV7-2; CDR3 length: 16; J gene: TRBJ2-2; clone size: .; D gene: TRBD2; CDR3 protein: CASSLRASGTSGELFF; CDR3 DNA: TGTGCCAGCAGCTTAAGGGCTAGCGGGACGAGCGGGGAGCTGTTTTTT
V gene: TRBV19; CDR3 length: 13; J gene: TRBJ1-2; clone size: .; D gene: .; CDR3 protein: CASSLRETTGYTF; CDR3 DNA: TGTGCCAGTAGCCTTCGGGAGACAACGGGCTACACCTTC
V gene: TRBV4-1; CDR3 length: 14; J gene: TRBJ1-4; clone size: .; D gene: TRBD1; CDR3 protein: CASMGTGVDEKLFF; CDR3 DNA: TGCGCCAGCATGGGGACAGGGGTTGATGAAAAACTGTTTTTT
V gene: TRBV9; CDR3 length: 14; J gene: TRBJ2-7; clone size: .; D gene: TRBD1; CDR3 protein: CASSPEDRAYEQYF; CDR3 DNA: TGTGCCAGCAGCCCAGAGGACAGGGCCTACGAGCAGTACTTC
V gene: TRBV18; CDR3 length: 14; J gene: TRBJ2-1; clone size: .; D gene: .; CDR3 protein: CASSPRGGFGEQFF; CDR3 DNA: TGTGCCAGCTCACCCAGGGGGGGGTTCGGCGAGCAGTTCTTC
V gene: TRBV27; CDR3 length: 12; J gene: TRBJ1-1; clone size: .; D gene: .; CDR3 protein: CASINRDTEAFF; CDR3 DNA: TGTGCCAGCATAAATCGGGACACTGAAGCTTTCTTT
V gene: TRBV5-1; CDR3 length: 14; J gene: TRBJ1-1; clone size: .; D gene: .; CDR3 protein: CASSANTGWTEAFF; CDR3 DNA: TGCGCCAGCAGCGCGAATACAGGGTGGACTGAAGCTTTCTTT
V gene: TRBV29-1; CDR3 length: 16; J gene: TRBJ1-1; clone size: few; D gene: .; CDR3 protein: CSATRGWRSVNTEAFF; CDR3 DNA: TGCAGCGCAACACGGGGGTGGAGGTCAGTGAACACTGAAGCTTTCTTT
V gene: TRBV7-9; CDR3 length: 17; J gene: TRBJ2-7; clone size: once; D gene: .; CDR3 protein: CASSSGVWGPPTYEQYF; CDR3 DNA: TGTGCCAGCAGCTCAGGGGTCTGGGGGCCTCCAACCTACGAGCAGTACTTC
V gene: TRBV12-3/TRBV12-4; CDR3 length: 12; J gene: TRBJ1-2; clone size: .; D gene: .; CDR3 protein: CASSLGSYGYTF; CDR3 DNA: TGTGCCAGCAGTTTAGGCAGCTATGGCTACACCTTC
V gene: TRBV28; CDR3 length: 15; J gene: TRBJ1-2; clone size: .; D gene: .; CDR3 protein: CASSLSYRWNYGYTF; CDR3 DNA: TGTGCCAGCAGTTTATCCTACAGGTGGAACTATGGCTACACCTTC
V gene: TRBV3-1/TRBV3-2; CDR3 length: 15; J gene: TRBJ2-2; clone size: .; D gene: .; CDR3 protein: CASSRTGLDTGELFF; CDR3 DNA: TGTGCCAGCAGCCGAACGGGACTTGACACCGGGGAGCTGTTTTTT
V gene: TRBV10-3; CDR3 length: 14; J gene: TRBJ2-7; clone size: .; D gene: TRBD2; CDR3 protein: CAMPPQAGNYEQYF; CDR3 DNA: TGTGCCATGCCCCCACAAGCGGGAAACTACGAGCAGTACTTC
V gene: TRBV28; CDR3 length: 15; J gene: TRBJ2-6; clone size: once; D gene: .; CDR3 protein: CASSYRVSGANVLTF; CDR3 DNA: TGTGCCAGCAGTTACAGGGTCTCTGGGGCCAACGTCCTGACTTTC
V gene: TRBV6-5; CDR3 length: 14; J gene: TRBJ2-1; clone size: .; D gene: .; CDR3 protein: CASSSTDPYNEQFF; CDR3 DNA: TGTGCCAGCAGTTCGACGGACCCCTACAATGAGCAGTTCTTC
V gene: TRBV4-3; CDR3 length: 16; J gene: TRBJ2-6; clone size: .; D gene: .; CDR3 protein: CASSPEAGAGANVLTF; CDR3 DNA: TGCGCCAGCAGCCCAGAAGCAGGGGCTGGGGCCAACGTCCTGACTTTC
V gene: TRBV10-2; CDR3 length: 18; J gene: TRBJ1-3; clone size: .; D gene: TRBD1; CDR3 protein: CASSDHAVGTASGNTIYF; CDR3 DNA: TGCGCCAGCAGTGACCACGCCGTAGGGACAGCCTCTGGAAACACCATATATTTT
V gene: TRBV7-2; CDR3 length: 17; J gene: TRBJ2-1; clone size: .; D gene: TRBD2; CDR3 protein: CASSFARREWGGNEQFF; CDR3 DNA: TGTGCCAGCAGCTTTGCCCGGCGGGAGTGGGGGGGAAATGAGCAGTTCTTC
V gene: TRBV4-2; CDR3 length: 14; J gene: TRBJ2-4; clone size: .; D gene: .; CDR3 protein: CASSQVGPKNIQYF; CDR3 DNA: TGTGCCAGCAGCCAAGTTGGACCCAAAAACATTCAGTACTTC
V gene: TRBV19; CDR3 length: 19; J gene: TRBJ2-1; clone size: .; D gene: TRBD2; CDR3 protein: CASSIGPTSGRGAYNEQFF; CDR3 DNA: TGTGCCAGTAGTATAGGCCCGACTAGCGGGAGAGGGGCCTACAATGAGCAGTTCTTC